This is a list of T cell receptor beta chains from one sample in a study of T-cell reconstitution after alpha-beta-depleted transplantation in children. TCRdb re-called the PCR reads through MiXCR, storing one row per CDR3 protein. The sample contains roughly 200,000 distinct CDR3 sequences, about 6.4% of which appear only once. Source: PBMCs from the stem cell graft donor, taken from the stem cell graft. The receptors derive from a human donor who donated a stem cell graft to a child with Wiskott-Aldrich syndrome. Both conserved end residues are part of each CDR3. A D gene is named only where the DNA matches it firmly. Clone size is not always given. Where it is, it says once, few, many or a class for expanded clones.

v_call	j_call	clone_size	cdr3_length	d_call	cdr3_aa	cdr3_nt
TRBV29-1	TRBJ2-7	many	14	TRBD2	CSVAVRGRAYEQYF	TGCAGCGTTGCTGTCCGCGGGAGGGCCTACGAGCAGTACTTC
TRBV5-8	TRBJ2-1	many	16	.	CASSEPKRDIYNEQFF	TGTGCCAGCAGCGAGCCTAAGAGGGACATATACAATGAGCAGTTCTTC
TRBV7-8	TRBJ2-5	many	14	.	CASSWGSSWETQYF	TGTGCCAGCAGCTGGGGATCATCTTGGGAGACCCAGTACTTC
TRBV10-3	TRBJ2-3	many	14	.	CATRVRGDTDTQYF	TGTGCCACCCGGGTTCGTGGGGACACAGATACGCAGTATTTT
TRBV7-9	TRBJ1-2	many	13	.	CASSLPTGYGYTF	TGTGCCAGCAGCTTGCCGACGGGGTATGGCTACACCTTC
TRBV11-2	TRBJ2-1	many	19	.	CASSPLFREGALGLHEQFF	TGTGCCAGCAGCCCCCTCTTTAGGGAGGGGGCGTTGGGTTTACATGAGCAGTTCTTC
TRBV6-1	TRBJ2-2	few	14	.	CASSPRDNTGELFF	TGTGCCAGCAGTCCCCGGGACAACACCGGGGAGCTGTTTTTT
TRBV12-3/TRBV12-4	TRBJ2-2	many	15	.	CASSSPLSGTGELFF	TGTGCCAGCAGTTCGCCCCTATCGGGCACCGGGGAGCTGTTTTTT
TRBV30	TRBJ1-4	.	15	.	CAWSVRRQGGEKLFF	TGTGCCTGGAGTGTACGAAGGCAGGGAGGCGAAAAACTGTTTTTT
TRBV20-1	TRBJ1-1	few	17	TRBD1	CSARDGGQGSVNTEAFF	TGCAGTGCTAGAGATGGCGGACAGGGGTCGGTGAACACTGAAGCTTTCTTT
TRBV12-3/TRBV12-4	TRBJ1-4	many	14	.	CASALGIYNEKLFF	TGTGCCAGCGCCTTGGGGATATATAATGAAAAACTGTTTTTT
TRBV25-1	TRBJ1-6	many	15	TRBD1	CASSDMTGGNSPLHF	TGTGCCAGCAGTGACATGACAGGGGGAAATTCACCCCTCCACTTT
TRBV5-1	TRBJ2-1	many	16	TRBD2	CASSLGLAGGHNEQFF	TGCGCCAGCAGCCTGGGACTAGCGGGAGGTCACAATGAGCAGTTCTTC
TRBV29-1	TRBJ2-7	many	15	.	CSVEDPQGPAYEQYF	TGCAGCGTTGAAGATCCGCAGGGTCCTGCCTACGAGCAGTACTTC
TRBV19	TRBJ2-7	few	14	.	CASSPEGDSYEQYF	TGTGCCAGTAGTCCGGAGGGGGATTCCTACGAGCAGTACTTC
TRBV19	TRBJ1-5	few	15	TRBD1	CASSGQDRVNQPQHF	TGTGCCAGTAGTGGGCAGGACAGGGTCAATCAGCCCCAGCATTTT
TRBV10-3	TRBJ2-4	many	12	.	CAISEPGNIQYF	TGTGCCATCAGCGAACCAGGAAACATTCAGTACTTC
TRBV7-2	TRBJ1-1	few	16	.	CASSFRGPMEGAEAFF	TGTGCCAGCAGTTTTAGGGGACCCATGGAGGGAGCTGAAGCTTTCTTT